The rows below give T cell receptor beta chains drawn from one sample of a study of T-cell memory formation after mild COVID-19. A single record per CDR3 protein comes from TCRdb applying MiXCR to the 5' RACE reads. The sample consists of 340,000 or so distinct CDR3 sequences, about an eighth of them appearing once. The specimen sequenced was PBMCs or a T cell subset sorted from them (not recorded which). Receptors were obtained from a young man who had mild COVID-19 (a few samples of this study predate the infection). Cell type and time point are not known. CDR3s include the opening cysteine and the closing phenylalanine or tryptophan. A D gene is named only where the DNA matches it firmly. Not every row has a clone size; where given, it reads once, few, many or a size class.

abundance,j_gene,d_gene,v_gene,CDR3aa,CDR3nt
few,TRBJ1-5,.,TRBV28,CASSFIVGPADGNQPQHF,TGTGCCAGCAGTTTCATAGTGGGCCCAGCGGATGGCAATCAGCCCCAGCATTTT
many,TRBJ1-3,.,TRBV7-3,CASSPSGSSGNTIYF,TGTGCCAGCAGTCCATCAGGGAGCTCTGGAAACACCATATATTTT
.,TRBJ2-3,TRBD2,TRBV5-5,CASSRSSGAPQDTQYF,TGTGCCAGCAGCCGTTCTAGCGGGGCACCCCAAGATACGCAGTATTTT
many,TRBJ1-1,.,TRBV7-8,CAISLRNETIMNTEAFF,TGTGCCATCTCACTCCGAAACGAGACAATAATGAACACTGAAGCTTTCTTT
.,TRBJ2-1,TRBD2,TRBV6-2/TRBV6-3,CASSGAGGIRNEQFF,TGTGCCAGCAGTGGAGCGGGGGGGATTCGGAATGAGCAGTTCTTC
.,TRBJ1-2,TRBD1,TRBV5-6,CASSYPRQGNYGYTF,TGTGCCAGCAGCTACCCCCGACAGGGTAACTATGGCTACACCTTC
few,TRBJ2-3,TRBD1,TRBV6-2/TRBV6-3,CASKEGGRLTDTQYF,TGTGCCAGCAAAGAAGGGGGCCGGCTCACAGATACGCAGTATTTT
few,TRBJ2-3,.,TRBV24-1,CATSEVKGGTTDTQYF,TGTGCCACCAGTGAGGTTAAGGGGGGGACCACAGATACGCAGTATTTT
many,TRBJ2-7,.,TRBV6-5,CASSYSLTGEYEQYF,TGTGCCAGCAGTTACTCACTGACTGGAGAGTACGAGCAGTACTTC
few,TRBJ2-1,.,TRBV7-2,CASSFSVVSYNEQFF,TGTGCCAGCAGCTTCAGCGTTGTCTCCTACAATGAGCAGTTCTTC
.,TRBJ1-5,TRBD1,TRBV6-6,CASSSGTGLLLNQPQHF,TGTGCCAGCAGTTCTGGGACAGGTTTACTGCTAAATCAGCCCCAGCATTTT
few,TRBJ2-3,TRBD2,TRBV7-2,CASRLLAGGLTDTQYF,TGTGCCAGCAGATTACTAGCGGGGGGGCTCACAGATACGCAGTATTTT
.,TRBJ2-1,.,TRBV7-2,CASSLGGGSEQFF,TGTGCCAGCAGCTTAGGAGGGGGGTCTGAGCAGTTCTTC
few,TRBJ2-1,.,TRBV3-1,CASSHLDNNEQFF,TGTGCCAGCAGCCACCTAGACAACAATGAGCAGTTCTTC
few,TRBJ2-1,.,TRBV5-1,CASSTLDYNNEQFF,TGCGCCAGCAGCACACTGGACTACAACAATGAGCAGTTCTTC
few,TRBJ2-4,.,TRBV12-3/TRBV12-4,CASSLTGTAGKNIQYF,TGTGCCAGCAGTTTAACCGGGACAGCGGGCAAAAACATTCAGTACTTC
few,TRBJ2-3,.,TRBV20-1,CSADWDGTDTQYF,TGCAGTGCTGATTGGGATGGCACAGATACGCAGTATTTT
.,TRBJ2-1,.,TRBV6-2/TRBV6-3,CASSPHTFRGNEQFF,TGTGCCAGCAGTCCCCACACATTTCGGGGGAATGAGCAGTTCTTC
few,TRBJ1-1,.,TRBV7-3,CASSSGPLNTEAFF,TGTGCCAGCAGCTCCGGACCGCTGAACACTGAAGCTTTCTTT
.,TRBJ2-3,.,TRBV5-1,CASRPNTDTQYF,TGCGCCAGCCGCCCGAACACAGATACGCAGTATTTT
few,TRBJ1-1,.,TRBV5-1,CASSLVGVQTEAFF,TGCGCCAGCAGCTTGGTGGGGGTTCAAACTGAAGCTTTCTTT
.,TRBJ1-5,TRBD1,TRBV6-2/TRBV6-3,CASSRDRDWNQPQHF,TGTGCCAGCAGTCGGGACAGGGATTGGAATCAGCCCCAGCATTTT
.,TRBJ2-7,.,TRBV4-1,CASSQIYGQLSYEQYF,TGCGCCAGCAGCCAGATTTATGGACAGCTCTCCTACGAGCAGTACTTC
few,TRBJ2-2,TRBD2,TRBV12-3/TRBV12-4,CASSFRRGQAGGPSGELFF,TGTGCCAGCAGCTTCCGGAGGGGGCAAGCGGGGGGGCCGTCCGGGGAGCTGTTTTTT
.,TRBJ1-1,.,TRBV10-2,CASMGFMNTEAFF,TGCGCCAGCATGGGATTCATGAACACTGAAGCTTTCTTT
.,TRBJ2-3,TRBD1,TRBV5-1,CASSFFPGGRTDTQYF,TGCGCCAGCAGCTTTTTTCCAGGGGGCCGCACAGATACGCAGTATTTT
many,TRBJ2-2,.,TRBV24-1,CAAGRTDTGELFF,TGTGCCGCTGGGCGGACAGACACCGGGGAGCTGTTTTTT
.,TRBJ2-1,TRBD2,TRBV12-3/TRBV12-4,CASGERGPYNEQFF,TGTGCCAGCGGGGAGCGGGGTCCCTACAATGAGCAGTTCTTC
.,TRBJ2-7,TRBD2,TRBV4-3,CASSQAVLAGAEQYF,TGCGCCAGCAGCCAAGCGGTACTAGCGGGGGCCGAGCAGTACTTC
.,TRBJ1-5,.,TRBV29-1,CSVGGPGSPQHF,TGCAGCGTCGGTGGCCCGGGCAGCCCCCAGCATTTT
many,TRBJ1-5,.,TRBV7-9,CASSLSGFHSNQPQHF,TGTGCCAGCAGCTTAAGCGGGTTCCATAGCAATCAGCCCCAGCATTTT
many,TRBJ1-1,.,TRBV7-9,CASSPRRNTEAFF,TGTGCCAGCAGCCCCCGCAGGAACACTGAAGCTTTCTTT